This T cell receptor beta chain was retrieved from a study of vaccination and CD4 T cells after COVID-19. Across the whole study: The control cultures got either a CEFX pool, an HIV-1 Nef pool, or no peptide at all.

Sequencing of cultured CD4+ T cell DNA used the Oncomine TCR Beta short-read assay. In this case, cultured CD4+ T cells provided the extracted genomic DNA. MiXCR, applied by TCRdb to the PCR reads, yields one record per CDR3 protein. The table lists 4,100 or so distinct CDR3 sequences, less than 20% of them singletons, with 21% in the top ten. Study-level points and caveats: Within the convalescent patients, a median about 86% of the SARS-CoV-2-reactive clones were ones that appeared only post-vaccination.

Germline CDR1 reads DFQATT; CDR2 reads SNEGSKA (reference sequence). The CDR3 is made up of 15 amino acids. The germline V and J ends were trimmed by 0 bases and 2 bases, with 11 bases remaining between them. This clonotype is deemed medium-sized (0.01 to 0.1%). Its antigen remains unknown. Regarding treatment: approximately nine-day PBMC culture with coronavirus spike peptide pools or control peptides (ViraFEST assay). At both days 3 and 7, half the medium was replaced with fresh IL-2 medium. The sample comprised CD4+ T cells from blood, cultured in vitro. The chain has TRBV20-1 and TRBJ1-3, with a possible D match to TRBD1 (5 bases). This receptor was taken from a human donor who had recovered from COVID-19. This chain's CDR3 is CSAREFEGAGNTIYF. In nucleotides, the CDR3 is TGCAGTGCTAGAGAATTCGAAGGGGCTGGAAACACCATATATTTT.